The rows below give T cell receptor beta chains drawn from one sample of a study of blood T cell repertoires in COVID-19. Measured with immunoSEQ multiplex PCR; TCRdb has only the in-frame clones, and not every one. This sample has under 65,000 clones, with 82% found just once. Sequenced: peripheral blood. The receptors shown here come from a woman aged 55-69 years with acute or convalescent COVID-19. Both conserved end residues are trimmed from each CDR3.

V,CDR3
TRBV19,ASTTLGRNTEAF
TRBV10-1,ASSDGQGVVNEQF
TRBV6-6,AIPGTGAYEQY
TRBV30,AWSVWQAALGSYT
TRBV18,ASSPTRGDNEQF
TRBV7-9,AGSPAGGYTDTQY
TRBV21-1,ASSKGRTEGTEAF
TRBV27,ASSFTGLGSPLH
TRBV7-3,ASSSTGTTGELF
TRBV5-4,ASSSPEYTQY
TRBV12-3/TRBV12-4,ASSFDAGTGKF
TRBV27,ASSLSGGTGELF
TRBV19,ASSPRALMRANEKLF
TRBV4-3,ASSQTRVTGELF
TRBV29-1,SVGSSQVAGELF
TRBV2,ASTLGNTIY